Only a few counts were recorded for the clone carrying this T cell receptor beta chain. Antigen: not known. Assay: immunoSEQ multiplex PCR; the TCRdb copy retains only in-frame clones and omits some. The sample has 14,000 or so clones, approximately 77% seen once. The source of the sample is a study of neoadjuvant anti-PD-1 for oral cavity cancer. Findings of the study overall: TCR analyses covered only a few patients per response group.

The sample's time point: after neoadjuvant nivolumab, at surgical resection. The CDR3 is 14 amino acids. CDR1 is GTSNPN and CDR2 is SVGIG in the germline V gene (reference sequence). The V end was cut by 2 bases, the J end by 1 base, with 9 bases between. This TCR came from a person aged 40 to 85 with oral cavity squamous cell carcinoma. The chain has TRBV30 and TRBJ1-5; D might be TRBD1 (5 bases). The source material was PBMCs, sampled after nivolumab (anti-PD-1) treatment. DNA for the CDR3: TGTGCCTGGAGTACGGGACGGAGCAATCAGCCCCAGCATTTT. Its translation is CAWSTGRSNQPQHF. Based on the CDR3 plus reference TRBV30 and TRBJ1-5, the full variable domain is SQTIHQWPATLVQPVGSPLSLECTVEGTSNPNLYWYRQAAGRGLQLLFYSVGIGQISSEVPQNLSASRPQDRQFILSSKKLLLSDSGFYLCAWSTGRSNQPQHFGDGTRLSIL.